Listed below are T cell receptor beta chains from one sample, sequenced in a study of regulatory T cells in long-lasting Graves disease. TCRdb analysed the multiplex PCR reads with MiXCR anew, one entry per CDR3 protein. The sample has roughly 400,000 distinct CDR3 sequences, around 20% seen once. Sequenced here: peripheral blood mononuclear cells (PBMCs), sampled when the disease was refractory, from a patient treated with antithyroid drugs. The receptors stem from a female donor with Graves disease. Each CDR3 is given with its conserved first and last residue. The D gene is left open where the match is weak. Where a row states a size, it is once, few, many or the class of an expanded clone; other rows omit it.

TGCAGTGCTAGACTTGTGGGCTCCTACGAGCAGTACTTC CSARLVGSYEQYF - TRBJ2-7 few TRBV20-1
TGCGCCAGCAGCCAGGCGGACAGGGGGCGGTCGGTACCGTTTTTT CASSQADRGRSVPFF TRBD1 TRBJ1-4 - TRBV4-1
TGTGCCAGCAGCCCGGGGGGTTCGGTGGGCCAGCCCCAGCATTTT CASSPGGSVGQPQHF - TRBJ1-5 many TRBV3-1
TGTGCCTGGGGCTTCCAGAACACTGAAGCTTTCTTT CAWGFQNTEAFF - TRBJ1-1 - TRBV30
TGTGCCAGCAGTTTATTTAGCAGTAACTATGGCTACACCTTC CASSLFSSNYGYTF - TRBJ1-2 - TRBV5-5
TGTGCCAGCAGCCTACAGGGGGCTAATTCACCCCTCCACTTT CASSLQGANSPLHF TRBD1 TRBJ1-6 many TRBV3-1
TGCGCCAGCAGCGCCGGGGACAGGGGATCGGAAGGCTACACCTTC CASSAGDRGSEGYTF TRBD1 TRBJ1-2 few TRBV5-1
TGTGCCAGCAGTTTCAGGACAGGGGGTCTCCGGACGACGCAGTACTTC CASSFRTGGLRTTQYF TRBD1 TRBJ2-7 many TRBV28
TGTGCCAGCAGCCCTGCCAGCGGGAGTCGAAATGAGCAGTTCTTC CASSPASGSRNEQFF TRBD2 TRBJ2-1 - TRBV28
TGCAGTGCTTCTGGACTAGCGGGAGGGCCGGACGAGCAGTACTTC CSASGLAGGPDEQYF TRBD2 TRBJ2-7 - TRBV20-1
TGTGCCAGCAGTTACTCGCCCTTCAGCGGCTACGAGCAGTACTTC CASSYSPFSGYEQYF - TRBJ2-7 - TRBV6-2/TRBV6-3
TGTGCCAGCAGGCCCGGACAGGAGTTATACGAGCAGTACTTC CASRPGQELYEQYF TRBD1 TRBJ2-7 few TRBV7-2
TGTGCCAGCAGACCCGGGACTAGCGGTGACCCCTACGAGCAGTACTTC CASRPGTSGDPYEQYF TRBD2 TRBJ2-7 many TRBV11-1
TGTGCCAGCAGCTTAGGGAAGGCAGATACGCAGTATTTT CASSLGKADTQYF - TRBJ2-3 - TRBV7-3
TGTGCCATCAGTCCTGAGGCCACTAACTATGGCTACACCTTC CAISPEATNYGYTF - TRBJ1-2 many TRBV10-3
TGTGCCAGCAGCTTTAATTCCGGGACGCACGGAAATCAGCCCCAGCATTTT CASSFNSGTHGNQPQHF - TRBJ1-5 few TRBV5-8
TGTGCCAGCTCACCGGACAGGGAACACGAGCAGTACTTC CASSPDREHEQYF TRBD1 TRBJ2-7 - TRBV18
TGCGCCAGCAGCCGAGGGACCGCCTCTCCCCTACTTTACGAGCAGTACTTC CASSRGTASPLLYEQYF - TRBJ2-7 - TRBV11-2
TGTGCCAGCAGTTTGGGGGACAGTAGAGAAAAACTGTTTTTT CASSLGDSREKLFF TRBD1 TRBJ1-4 many TRBV12-3/TRBV12-4
TGTGCCAGCCAGGATACGGGGCGAACTAATGAAAAACTGTTTTTT CASQDTGRTNEKLFF - TRBJ1-4 - TRBV2
TGTGCCAGCAGCTGGGTGGGCAATCAGCCCCAGCATTTT CASSWVGNQPQHF - TRBJ1-5 many TRBV28
TGCAGTGCTAGAGACCACAGGGGAGATCAGCCCCAGCATTTT CSARDHRGDQPQHF TRBD1 TRBJ1-5 - TRBV20-1
TGCAGCGCTGCGACTAGTTACACCGGGGAGCTGTTTTTT CSAATSYTGELFF - TRBJ2-2 many TRBV29-1
TGTGCCAGTAGTACCCGCGGGGACAGGGGCCGCTACGAGCAGTACTTC CASSTRGDRGRYEQYF TRBD1 TRBJ2-7 - TRBV19
TGTGCCACCAGGAGGGGGGTAGGGGACACTGAAGCTTTCTTT CATRRGVGDTEAFF - TRBJ1-1 - TRBV24-1
TGCAGTGCTCGACAGGGGGTCTTTAACGAGCAGTACTTC CSARQGVFNEQYF TRBD1 TRBJ2-7 few TRBV20-1
TGTGCCATCCAGGGAAGGACCTACGAGCAGTACTTC CAIQGRTYEQYF - TRBJ2-7 many TRBV28
TGCAGCGTCTCTTTCGACGTCTCCTACGAGCAGTACTTC CSVSFDVSYEQYF - TRBJ2-7 - TRBV29-1
TGTGCCAGCAGTGAGTCCCGTGGGACTAGCGGGAGCTTCTCCTACGAGCAGTACTTC CASSESRGTSGSFSYEQYF TRBD2 TRBJ2-7 - TRBV2
TGTGCCTGGGGGACAGGCTCTGGAAACACCATATATTTT CAWGTGSGNTIYF TRBD1 TRBJ1-3 - TRBV30
TGTGCCAGCAGTGATGTGGGACAGGGTTCCCACGAGCAGTACTTC CASSDVGQGSHEQYF TRBD1 TRBJ2-7 many TRBV2
TGTGCCAGCAGTGACAGGGCGGGCAAAAACATTCAGTACTTC CASSDRAGKNIQYF - TRBJ2-4 many TRBV2
TGTGCCAGCACCTCTTCAGCGTTCACCGGGGAGCTGTTTTTT CASTSSAFTGELFF - TRBJ2-2 many TRBV12-3/TRBV12-4
TGTGCCACCGGGAGCCCGTCCTCCTACGAGCAGTACTTC CATGSPSSYEQYF - TRBJ2-7 few TRBV10-3
TGTGCCAGCAGTGAGGTTTCAGGGGACCACTATGGCTACACCTTC CASSEVSGDHYGYTF - TRBJ1-2 many TRBV6-1
TGTGCCAGCAGCTTGGCTGGAGGAACCTACAATGAGCAGTTCTTC CASSLAGGTYNEQFF - TRBJ2-1 few TRBV5-5
TGTGCCAGCAGCCAAGGACAATCCTCCTACGAGCAGTACTTC CASSQGQSSYEQYF - TRBJ2-7 many TRBV7-9
TGTGCCAGCAGCCCTTCGGGGGCGGGGATGCGGTACTTC CASSPSGAGMRYF - TRBJ2-7 - TRBV7-2
TGTGCCAGTAGCCGCTACGGCTCCTACGAGCAGTACTTC CASSRYGSYEQYF - TRBJ2-7 many TRBV19
TGTGCCAGCGGTGTCGGGACCGGGGAGCTGTTTTTT CASGVGTGELFF - TRBJ2-2 - TRBV12-3/TRBV12-4
TGCAGTGCGGCCGCTAGGCTATGGGGGGAGCTGTTTTTT CSAAARLWGELFF - TRBJ2-2 many TRBV20-1
TGTGCCAGCAACAGGGACCGTGTGGGCAATCAGCCCCAGCATTTT CASNRDRVGNQPQHF - TRBJ1-5 few TRBV2
TGCGCCAGCACCAGTACAGGCGAGAATTCACCCCTCCACTTT CASTSTGENSPLHF - TRBJ1-6 few TRBV10-2
TGTGCCAGCAGTTTATTTCTGGGGGGAAAGGAGTACTTC CASSLFLGGKEYF - TRBJ2-7 many TRBV27
TGCAGTGCTAGAGAGGGGACAGGGGGCTTCCCCCAGCATTTT CSAREGTGGFPQHF TRBD1 TRBJ1-5 few TRBV20-1
TGTGCCAGCAGCCATCGGGACAGGGACTACGAGCAGTACTTC CASSHRDRDYEQYF TRBD1 TRBJ2-7 - TRBV14
TGTGCCAGCAGTTTTATGGGTTCCCCCTACGAGCAGTACTTC CASSFMGSPYEQYF - TRBJ2-7 - TRBV27
TGTGCCACCAGCAGAGATCGAGTGGCCGAGACCCAGTACTTC CATSRDRVAETQYF - TRBJ2-5 many TRBV15
TGTGCCAGCAGTTTAAACCGGGACAGCCACAGACAAGAGACCCAGTACTTC CASSLNRDSHRQETQYF TRBD1 TRBJ2-5 many TRBV28
TGCAGTGCCTTGGAAGGGGCGACCTACGAGCAGTACTTC CSALEGATYEQYF - TRBJ2-7 - TRBV20-1
TGCGTCAGCAGCTTGGGACAGGGGAGTTACGAGCAGTACTTC CVSSLGQGSYEQYF TRBD1 TRBJ2-7 - TRBV5-1
TGTGCCAGCAGTTACCTAAGCGGGAGGGACAATGAGCAGTTCTTC CASSYLSGRDNEQFF TRBD2 TRBJ2-1 - TRBV6-2/TRBV6-3
TGTGCCAGCAGCGCCTTATACGAGCAGTACTTC CASSALYEQYF - TRBJ2-7 many TRBV6-2/TRBV6-3
TGTGCCAGCAGCCACGTCCAGCGAGCTTTCTTT CASSHVQRAFF - TRBJ1-1 - TRBV6-1